This T cell receptor (beta chain) is drawn from a study of blood T cell repertoires in COVID-19. Study-level background: T cells, B-cell-depleted T cells, or PBMCs provided the cDNA or gDNA that served as material.

Trimming left V 4 bases short and J 0 bases short, with 4 bases between. Germline lookup yields CDR1 GTSNPN and CDR2 SVGIG (reference sequence). This CDR3 is built from 11 residues. This clone was observed a handful of times. Methods used by the authors: Nucleated cell number was recorded as an estimate derived from reference gene primer amplification. Repertoires were generated with immunoSEQ multiplex PCR, while TCRdb's copy carries only in-frame clones and drops some. Clone size and V and J calls were adopted from that table, with D and trimming inferred from the DNA. The sample includes more than 90,000 clones, around 88% of them seen just once.

The sequenced sample was peripheral blood. The rearrangement uses TRBV30 and TRBJ2-7; D uncertain. This sequence was found in an older woman with COVID-19, enrolled during active disease. The CDR3, as DNA: TGTGCCTGGACTCTCTCCTACGAGCAGTACTTC. Its protein is CAWTLSYEQYF.